This T cell receptor (beta chain) was identified during a study of shared clonotypes between healthy human individuals. The data were produced by immunoSEQ multiplex PCR, yet TCRdb's version contains in-frame clones alone and is incomplete. Of a few hundred thousand clones listed, 95% to 98% are singletons. The TCR comes from a woman younger than 45 in good health. Input material: naive CD4+ T cells sorted from blood. The subset here: CD45RA+ positively selected.

The CDR3 loop reads CASSLGAGNTEAFF. The CDR3 DNA reads as TGTGCCAGCAGCTTAGGTGCAGGGAACACTGAAGCTTTCTTT. The chain links TRBV7-2 to TRBJ1-1; D call uncertain. V lost 1 base, J lost 1 base, and 7 bases lay in between. Germline V CDR1 and CDR2: SGHTA, FQGNSA. The CDR3 runs to 14 residues.